The T cell receptor beta chain under discussion was sequenced for a study of cytomegalovirus exposure and HLA in healthy donors. Study overall: There were fewer than 500 genotyped donors. Of these, roughly 80% fell in the genetic ancestry cluster associated with self-reported Caucasian donors.

PCR was performed using 60 Vbeta and 13 Jbeta primers. TCRdb's table, derived via immunoSEQ multiplex PCR, lists solely in-frame clones and lacks some. The top ten hold approximately 2.2% of the sample, which has roughly 160,000 clones, over 75% seen once. Germline CDR1 is SGDLS and CDR2 is YYNGEE. The length of the CDR3 is 14 residues. The ends lost 2 bases at V and 6 bases at J; junction bases unmatched: 4. The chain uses TRBV9 and TRBJ1-5, with 8 bases fitting TRBD1. The source is a male donor in good health and CMV-seronegative. The sequencing sample was made of PBMCs. The CDR3 protein is CASSVTGGSQPQHF. DNA for the CDR3: TGTGCCAGCAGCGTTACAGGGGGAAGTCAGCCCCAGCATTTT.